Sequencing of this T cell receptor (beta chain) was carried out in a study of blood T cells in healthy people across ages. Overall study results and limits: It was held that the diversity estimates obtained from one million T cells were underestimates. Higher diversity and more naive CD4+ cells were features of long-lived donors, compared to aged donors.

From germline, CDR1 is MDHEN and CDR2 SYDVKM. Trimming left V 5 bases short and J 4 bases short, with 9 bases between. The CDR3 consists of 12 residues. To note about this clonotype: The target antigen is unknown.

Sample-barcoded 5' priming and a J-beta primer mix drove a second PCR of roughly 6 to 12 cycles. Using its own MiXCR run on the 5' RACE reads, TCRdb lists one record per CDR3 protein. The profile covers about 1,500,000 distinct CDR3 sequences, with 28% appearing a single time and 7.7% taken by the ten largest. This TCR was recovered from a young woman in good health. This chain connects TRBV28 to TRBJ2-7; D call uncertain. The sample taken for sequencing was blood. Here the CDR3 reads CASSRHVYEQYF. The CDR3 nucleotides read TGTGCCAGCAGTAGACACGTTTACGAGCAGTACTTC.